These 3 T cell receptor beta chains share one sample of origin, sequenced in a study of early T cells in non-severe SARS-CoV-2 infection. MiXCR, applied by TCRdb to the 5' RACE reads, yields one record per CDR3 protein. The sample carries 98,000 or so distinct CDR3 sequences, around 10% recorded once. The sample consisted of whole blood. The receptors were sampled from an adult who was a healthcare worker with PCR-confirmed SARS-CoV-2 infection or an uninfected control (not recorded which).

V usage is TRBV14 and J usage is TRBJ2-5, with unresolved D. V was pared by 1 base and J by 1 base, with 16 bases between. The V gene's germline CDR1 is SGHDN and CDR2 FVKESK. The CDR3 totals 17 residues. The CDR3 region has the DNA TGTGCCAGCAGCCAAGTCACCGGCCGATACCCCCAAGAGACCCAGTACTTC. Protein sequence: CASSQVTGRYPQETQYF.

At least ten counts were recorded for this clonotype. This chain joins TRBV20-1 and TRBJ2-1, with TRBD2 matching 9 bases. Germline CDR1 reads DFQATT; CDR2 reads SNEGSKA (reference sequence). The CDR3 is 15 amino acids. V was clipped by 5 bases and J by 4 bases; unmatched bases: 9. The CDR3 here is CSAGGPGLAYNEQFF. CDR3 bases: TGCAGTGCTGGGGGCCCGGGACTAGCTTACAATGAGCAGTTCTTC.

V usage is TRBV9 and J usage is TRBJ2-2; possibly TRBD1 for D (6 bases). V was pared by 0 bases and J by 1 base, with 16 bases between. The CDR3 covers 18 residues. CDR1 SGDLS and CDR2 YYNGEE come from the germline V gene. CDR3 in amino acids: CASSVVAWGQGNTGELFF. The CDR3, as DNA: TGTGCCAGCAGCGTAGTCGCCTGGGGGCAGGGGAACACCGGGGAGCTGTTTTTT.